Included here is one T cell receptor beta chain sequence, with context. Its antigen remains undetermined. Base qualities are not recorded, but no much larger clone differs from it by a single base. Via the germline V gene (reference sequence), CDR1 is LNHNV and CDR2 YYDKDF. The V end loses 5 bases and the J end loses 3 bases, and a stretch of 10 bases separates them. The CDR3 sequence holds 14 residues, the cysteine and phenylalanine included. The sequence is cut down to CDR3 DNA, 42 bases in frame from base 1. The sample comes from a study of shared clonotypes between healthy human individuals (dated by TCRdb to about 2020). Turning to the overall study: The cohort comprised a couple of women and a few men aged 18 to 49 years. The study deeply sequenced blood TCR repertoires of several healthy adults to estimate repertoire size and the extent of clonotype sharing between individuals. Between about 0.94 and 8.9 billion PBMCs per donor were obtained by leukapheresis. Per donor, three plates each were used for CD4 naive and CD4 memory, two for CD8 naive, and one for CD8 memory. To increase sequencing depth and limit assay-specific biases, different laboratories used diverse techniques to prepare libraries and sequence TCR repertoires. Broader findings and caveats from the paper: Incomplete sequencing was indicated by rarefaction of sorted-subset datasets, despite the large sequencing depth. The genetic and exposure-history diversity represented was limited by the small number of donors. Approximately 5% of naive CD4, more than 3% of naive CD8, approximately 2.2% of memory CD4, and 0.35% to 0.5% of memory CD8 clonotypes were shared across a few donors. Clonotypes shared by all four sorted-subset donors showed higher generation probabilities than non-shared clonotypes. Naive subsets generally had larger estimated clonotype richness than memory subsets did. Based on pairwise subsampling, the degree of clonotype sharing among donors was expected to be affected by sequencing depth. Sampling was restricted to blood, and TCR repertoires in tissue are likely to differ from TCR repertoires in blood.

Donors were healthy HIV-negative adults with no recently reported acute infections or vaccinations. Only Caucasian adults living in Nashville, Tennessee, USA were represented among the donors. CD8 memory samples consisted of magnetically selected CD45RO+ cells combined with CCR7-negative CD45RA+ effector memory (TemRA) cells. After blood collection by leukapheresis, PBMCs were isolated using Ficoll-Histopaque density gradient centrifugation and then cryopreserved in the vapor phase of liquid nitrogen. Purity and quantity of every magnetically sorted T cell population were checked by analytical flow cytometry. Each sorted fraction had its genomic DNA isolated and then quantified by UV absorbance on a Nanodrop 2000c. Using the deep immunoSEQ assay, multiplex PCR amplified TCR CDR3 regions from genomic DNA. Genomic DNA extracted from each cell subset was distributed evenly over all wells of several immunoSEQ 96-well plates, and each plate served as one replicate. Each replicate PCR for sorted subsets received roughly 0.2 ug genomic DNA, equal to about 30,000 T cell genomes. The purified libraries were quantified using a Qubit 3.0 fluorometer, sized with a Bioanalyzer 2100, and then quantified again using the KAPA Library Quantification kit. Every immunoSEQ 96-well plate was sequenced on a separate single-read 150-cycle Illumina NextSeq 550 flow cell. As for how the authors treated the data: Because the immunoSEQ output held only junctional sequences and lacked quality scores, the filtering could not match the filtering applied to full-length reads. Sequences were annotated with PyIR, a Python wrapper for IgBLAST v1.9, using IMGT germline references to assign V/J genes and CDR3. Any read was removed if the V/J assignment was weak (E-value above 1e-6), the CDR3 was missing, or the read contained stop codons, out-of-frame junctions, or ambiguous translated residues. V3J clonotypes were defined by identical inferred V gene, J gene, and CDR3 amino acid sequence. The percentage overlap between two repertoires was calculated by dividing the number of shared unique clonotypes by the size of the smaller repertoire. Repertoire richness was assessed with RTK rarefaction, the Chao1 estimator, and Recon v2.1 estimates of unobserved clonotypes. Generation probabilities for all TCRbeta clonotypes obtained by the gDNA method from a handful of donors were computed using OLGA. TCRdb stores this immuneACCESS table with in-frame sequences only. Part of the clones is absent; in the studies checked, under half of the shortfall reflects unresolved V genes, and no reason is known for the rest. V, J and clone size are taken as reported in that table, and D and trimming were inferred from the DNA itself. In this sample the table shows over 300,000 clones, more than 75% of which occur a single time. About a sixth of the sample is in the top ten clones.

The sequenced sample consisted of memory CD8+ T cells sorted from blood. The meaning of the sample's cell subset or site label: CD45RO+ cells pooled with CCR7-negative TemRA cells. This receptor was identified in a man aged 18 to 29 in good health. The V gene is TRBV15 and the J gene is TRBJ2-2, with TRBD2 as a weak D call on 6 bases. The DNA is TGTGCCACCAGCCGGGAGCCGTACACCGGGGAGCTGTTTTTT. Its coded protein is CATSREPYTGELFF.